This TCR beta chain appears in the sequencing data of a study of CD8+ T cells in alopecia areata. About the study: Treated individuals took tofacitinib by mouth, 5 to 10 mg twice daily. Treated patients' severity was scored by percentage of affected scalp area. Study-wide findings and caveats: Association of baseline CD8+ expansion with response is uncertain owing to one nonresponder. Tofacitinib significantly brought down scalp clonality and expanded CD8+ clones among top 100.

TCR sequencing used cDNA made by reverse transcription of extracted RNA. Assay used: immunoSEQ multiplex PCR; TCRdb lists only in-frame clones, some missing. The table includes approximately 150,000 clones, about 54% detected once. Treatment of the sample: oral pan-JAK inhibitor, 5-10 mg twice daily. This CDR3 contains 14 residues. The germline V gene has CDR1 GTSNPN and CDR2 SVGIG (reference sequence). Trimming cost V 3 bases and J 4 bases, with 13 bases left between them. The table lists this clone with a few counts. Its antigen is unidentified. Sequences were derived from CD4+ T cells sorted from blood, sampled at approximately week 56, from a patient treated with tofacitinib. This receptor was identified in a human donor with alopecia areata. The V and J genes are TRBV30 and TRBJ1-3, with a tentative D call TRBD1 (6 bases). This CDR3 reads CAWRTQGRGNTIYF. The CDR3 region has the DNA TGTGCCTGGAGGACACAGGGACGAGGAAACACCATATATTTT. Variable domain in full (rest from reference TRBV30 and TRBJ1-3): SQTIHQWPATLVQPVGSPLSLECTVEGTSNPNLYWYRQAAGRGLQLLFYSVGIGQISSEVPQNLSASRPQDRQFILSSKKLLLSDSGFYLCAWRTQGRGNTIYFGEGSWLTVV.